Detailed here is one T cell receptor (beta chain). The antigen remains unidentified. The PCR ran on 60 Vbeta and 13 Jbeta primers. Sequencing used immunoSEQ multiplex PCR; TCRdb keeps in-frame clones, though not all of them. The sample has 150,000 or so clones, about 75% seen once. The source of the sample is a study of cytomegalovirus exposure and HLA in healthy donors. Germline V gene lookup returns CDR1 MGHRA and CDR2 YSYEKL. The CDR3 covers 15 residues. V was shortened by 1 base and J by 3 bases, with 11 bases between the two germline ends. General observations from the study: Earlier analysis found most TCR beta V segments productive about 87% or about 30% of the time.

The chain carries TRBV4-1 and TRBJ2-3; D is uncertain. The source is a man aged 18 to 30 in good health and CMV-seropositive. The sequencing input was PBMCs. CDR3 region: CASSQAPGRTDTQYF. CDR3 DNA sequence: TGCGCCAGCAGCCAAGCGCCAGGCCGTACAGATACGCAGTATTTT.